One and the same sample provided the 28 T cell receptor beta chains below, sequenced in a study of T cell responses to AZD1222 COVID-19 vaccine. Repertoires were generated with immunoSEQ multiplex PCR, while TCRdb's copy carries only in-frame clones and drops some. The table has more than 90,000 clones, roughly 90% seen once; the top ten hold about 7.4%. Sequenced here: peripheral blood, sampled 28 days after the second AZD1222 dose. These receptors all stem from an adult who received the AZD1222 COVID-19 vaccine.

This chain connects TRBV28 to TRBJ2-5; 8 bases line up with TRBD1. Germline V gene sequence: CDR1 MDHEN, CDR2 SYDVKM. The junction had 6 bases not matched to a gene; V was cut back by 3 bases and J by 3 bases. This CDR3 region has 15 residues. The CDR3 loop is CASSFLGQGKETQYF. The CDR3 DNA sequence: TGTGCCAGCAGTTTCCTCGGACAGGGTAAAGAGACCCAGTACTTC.

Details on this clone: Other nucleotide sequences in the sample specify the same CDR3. The CDR3 sequence is CASSLAATGGKSPLHF. DNA of the CDR3: TGTGCCAGCAGCTTAGCGGCGACAGGGGGCAAATCACCCCTCCACTTT. This chain links TRBV7-2 with TRBJ1-6, with 10 nucleotides matching TRBD1. Germline trimming cut 0 bases from V and 10 bases from J; bases unmatched to any gene: 6. The CDR3 has 16 amino acids. The V gene's germline CDR1 is SGHTA and CDR2 FQGNSA.

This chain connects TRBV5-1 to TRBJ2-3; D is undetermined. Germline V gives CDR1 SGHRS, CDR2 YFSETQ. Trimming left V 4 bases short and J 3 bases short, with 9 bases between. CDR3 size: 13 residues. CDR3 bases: TGCGCCAGCAGCCCCGGTGCAACAGATACGCAGTATTTT. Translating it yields CASSPGATDTQYF.

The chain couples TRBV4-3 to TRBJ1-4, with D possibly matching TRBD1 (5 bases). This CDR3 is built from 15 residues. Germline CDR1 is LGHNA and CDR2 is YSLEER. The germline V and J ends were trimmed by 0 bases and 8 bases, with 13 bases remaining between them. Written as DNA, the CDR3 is TGCGCCAGCAGCCAAGATTCAGGGAGAGGGGAAAAACTGTTTTTT. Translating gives CASSQDSGRGEKLFF.

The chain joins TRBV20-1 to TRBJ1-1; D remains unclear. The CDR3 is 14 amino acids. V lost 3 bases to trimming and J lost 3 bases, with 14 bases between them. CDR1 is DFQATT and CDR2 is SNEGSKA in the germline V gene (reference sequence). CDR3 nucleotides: TGCAGTGCTAGTAGGGATGCGTTGGACACTGAAGCTTTCTTT. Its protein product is CSASRDALDTEAFF.

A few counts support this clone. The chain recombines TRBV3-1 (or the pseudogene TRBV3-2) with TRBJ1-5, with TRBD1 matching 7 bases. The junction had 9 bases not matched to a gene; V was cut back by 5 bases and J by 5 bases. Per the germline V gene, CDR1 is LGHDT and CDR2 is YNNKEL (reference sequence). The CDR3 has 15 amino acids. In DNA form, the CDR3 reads TGTGCCAGCAGCAAAACAGGGGTAGTCCATCAGCCCCAGCATTTT. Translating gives CASSKTGVVHQPQHF.

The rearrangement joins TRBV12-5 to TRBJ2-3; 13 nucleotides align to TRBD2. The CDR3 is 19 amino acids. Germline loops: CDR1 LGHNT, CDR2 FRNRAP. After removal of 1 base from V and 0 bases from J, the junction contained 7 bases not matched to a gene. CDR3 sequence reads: CASGLGTSGSGISTDTQYF. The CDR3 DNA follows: TGTGCTAGTGGTTTGGGGACTAGCGGGAGCGGGATTAGCACAGATACGCAGTATTTT.

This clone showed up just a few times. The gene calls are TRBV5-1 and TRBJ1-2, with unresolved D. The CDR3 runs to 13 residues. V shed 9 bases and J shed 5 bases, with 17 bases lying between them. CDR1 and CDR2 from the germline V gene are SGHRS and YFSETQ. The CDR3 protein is CATSTGNPYGYTF. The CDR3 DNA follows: TGCGCCACCTCGACGGGGAACCCGTATGGCTACACCTTC.

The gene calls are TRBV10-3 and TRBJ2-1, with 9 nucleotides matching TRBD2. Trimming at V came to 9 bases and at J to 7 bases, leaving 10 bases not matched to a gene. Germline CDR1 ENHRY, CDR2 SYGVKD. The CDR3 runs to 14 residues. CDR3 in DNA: TGTGCCATGCAAGCTAGCGGGGCTGTAAATGAGCAGTTCTTC. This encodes CAMQASGAVNEQFF.

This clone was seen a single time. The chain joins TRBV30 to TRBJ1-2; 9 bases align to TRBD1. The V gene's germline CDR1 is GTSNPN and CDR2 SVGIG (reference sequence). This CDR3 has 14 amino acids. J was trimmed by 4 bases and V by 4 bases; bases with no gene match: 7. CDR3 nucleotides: TGTGCCTGGATGCGGGACAGGGTTGGCTATGGCTACACCTTC. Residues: CAWMRDRVGYGYTF.

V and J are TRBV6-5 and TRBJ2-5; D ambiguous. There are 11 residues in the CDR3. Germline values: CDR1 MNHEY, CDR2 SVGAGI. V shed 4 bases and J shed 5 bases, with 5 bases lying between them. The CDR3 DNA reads TGTGCCAGCAGTTTGGGGGAGACCCAGTACTTC. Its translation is CASSLGETQYF.

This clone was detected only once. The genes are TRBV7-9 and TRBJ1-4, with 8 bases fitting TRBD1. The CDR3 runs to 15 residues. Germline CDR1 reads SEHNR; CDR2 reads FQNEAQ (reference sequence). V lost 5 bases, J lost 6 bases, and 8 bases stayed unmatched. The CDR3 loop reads CASSETGGSDEKLFF. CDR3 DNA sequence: TGTGCCAGCAGCGAAACAGGGGGGTCGGATGAAAAACTGTTTTTT.

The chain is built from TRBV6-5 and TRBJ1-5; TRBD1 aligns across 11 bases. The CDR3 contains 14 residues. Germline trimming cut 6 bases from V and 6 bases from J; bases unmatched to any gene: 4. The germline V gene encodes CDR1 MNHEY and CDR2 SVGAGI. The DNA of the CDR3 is TGTGCCAGCAGGGACAGGGGGCGCATTCAGCCCCAGCATTTT. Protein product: CASRDRGRIQPQHF.

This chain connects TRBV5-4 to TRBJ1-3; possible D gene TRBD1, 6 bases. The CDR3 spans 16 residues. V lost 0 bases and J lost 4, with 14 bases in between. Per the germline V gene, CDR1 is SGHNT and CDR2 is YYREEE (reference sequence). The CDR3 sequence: CASSLGGRGAGNTIYF. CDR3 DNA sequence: TGTGCCAGCAGCTTGGGAGGCAGGGGAGCCGGAAACACCATATATTTT.

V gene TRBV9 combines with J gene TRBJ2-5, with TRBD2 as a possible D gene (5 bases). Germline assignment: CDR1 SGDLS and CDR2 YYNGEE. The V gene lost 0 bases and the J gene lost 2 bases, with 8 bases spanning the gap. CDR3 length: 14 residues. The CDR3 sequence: CASSVVGSQETQYF. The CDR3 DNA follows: TGTGCCAGCAGCGTAGTTGGGAGTCAAGAGACCCAGTACTTC.

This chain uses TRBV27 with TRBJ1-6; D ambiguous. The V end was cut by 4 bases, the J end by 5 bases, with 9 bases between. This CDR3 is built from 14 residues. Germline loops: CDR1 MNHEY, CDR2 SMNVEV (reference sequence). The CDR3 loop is CASSYGVDNSPLHF. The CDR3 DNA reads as TGTGCCAGCAGTTATGGGGTCGATAATTCACCCCTCCACTTT.

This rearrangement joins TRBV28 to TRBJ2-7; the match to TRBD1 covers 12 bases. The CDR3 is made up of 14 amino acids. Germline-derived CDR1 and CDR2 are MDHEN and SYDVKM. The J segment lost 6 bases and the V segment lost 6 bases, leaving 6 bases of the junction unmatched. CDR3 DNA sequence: TGTGCCAGCAGAGTCGGGACAGGGGGCGGCGAGCAGTACTTC. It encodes CASRVGTGGGEQYF.

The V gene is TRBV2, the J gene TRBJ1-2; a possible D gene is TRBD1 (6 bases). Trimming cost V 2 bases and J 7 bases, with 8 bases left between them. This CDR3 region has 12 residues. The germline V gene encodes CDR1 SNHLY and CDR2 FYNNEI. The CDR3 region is CASSEQGFGYTF. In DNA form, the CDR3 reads TGTGCCAGCAGTGAACAGGGGTTTGGCTACACCTTC.

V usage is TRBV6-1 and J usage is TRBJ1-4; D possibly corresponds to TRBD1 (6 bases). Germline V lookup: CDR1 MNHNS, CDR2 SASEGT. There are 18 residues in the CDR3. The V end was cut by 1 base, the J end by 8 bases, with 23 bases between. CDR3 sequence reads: CASSEGAGARIHVEKLFF. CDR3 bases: TGTGCCAGCAGTGAAGGGGCAGGGGCCCGCATCCATGTGGAAAAACTGTTTTTT.

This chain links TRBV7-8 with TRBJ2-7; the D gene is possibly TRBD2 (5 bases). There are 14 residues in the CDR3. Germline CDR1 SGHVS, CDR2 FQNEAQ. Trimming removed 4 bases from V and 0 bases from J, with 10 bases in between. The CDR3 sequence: CASSSVLASYEQYF. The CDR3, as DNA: TGTGCCAGCAGCTCCGTTCTAGCCTCCTACGAGCAGTACTTC.

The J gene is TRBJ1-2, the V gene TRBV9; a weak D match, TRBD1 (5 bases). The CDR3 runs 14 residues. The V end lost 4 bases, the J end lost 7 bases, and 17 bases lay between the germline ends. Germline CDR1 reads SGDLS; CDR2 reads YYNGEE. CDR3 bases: TGTGCCAGCAGCTGGGCTCCCCAGGGTAGTGGCTACACCTTC. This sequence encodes CASSWAPQGSGYTF. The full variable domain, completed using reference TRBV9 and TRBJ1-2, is DSGVTQTPKHLITATGQRVTLRCSPRSGDLSVYWYQQSLDQGLQFLIQYYNGEERAKGNILERFSAQQFPDLHSELNLSSLELGDSALYFCASSWAPQGSGYTFGSGTRLTVV.

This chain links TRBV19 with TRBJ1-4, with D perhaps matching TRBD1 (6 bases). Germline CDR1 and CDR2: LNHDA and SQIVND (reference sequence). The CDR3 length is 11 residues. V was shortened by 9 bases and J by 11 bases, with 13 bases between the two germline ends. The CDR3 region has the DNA TGTGCCAGCAAAAAGGGGGAGAAACTGTTTTTT. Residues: CASKKGEKLFF. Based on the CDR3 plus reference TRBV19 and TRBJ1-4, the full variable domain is DGGITQSPKYLFRKEGQNVTLSCEQNLNHDAMYWYRQDPGQGLRLIYYSQIVNDFQKGDIAEGYSVSREKKESFPLTVTSAQKNPTAFYLCASKKGEKLFFGSGTQLSVL.

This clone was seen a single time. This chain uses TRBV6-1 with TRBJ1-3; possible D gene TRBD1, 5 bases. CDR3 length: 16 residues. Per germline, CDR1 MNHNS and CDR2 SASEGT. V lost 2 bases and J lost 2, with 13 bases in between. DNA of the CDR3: TGTGCCAGCAGTGAACAAGGGGTCGTCGCTGGAAACACCATATATTTT. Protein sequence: CASSEQGVVAGNTIYF.

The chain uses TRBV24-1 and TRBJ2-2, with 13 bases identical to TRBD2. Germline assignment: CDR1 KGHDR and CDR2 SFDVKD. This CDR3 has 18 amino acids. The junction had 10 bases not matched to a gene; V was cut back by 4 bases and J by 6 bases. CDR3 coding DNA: TGTGCCACCAGTGACTATCGGACTAGCGGGAGAACGGCCGGGGAGCTGTTTTTT. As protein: CATSDYRTSGRTAGELFF.

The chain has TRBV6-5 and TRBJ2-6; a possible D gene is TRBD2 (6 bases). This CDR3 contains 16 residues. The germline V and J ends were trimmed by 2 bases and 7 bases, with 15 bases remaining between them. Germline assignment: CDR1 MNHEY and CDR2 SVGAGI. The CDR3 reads CASSYVRGVGANVLTF. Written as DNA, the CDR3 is TGTGCCAGCAGTTACGTGCGGGGCGTGGGAGCCAACGTCCTGACTTTC.

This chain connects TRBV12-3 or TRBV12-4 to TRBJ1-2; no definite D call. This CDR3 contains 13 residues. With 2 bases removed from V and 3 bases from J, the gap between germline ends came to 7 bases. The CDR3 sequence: CASSLQVYYGYTF. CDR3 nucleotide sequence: TGTGCCAGCAGTTTACAGGTCTACTATGGCTACACCTTC.

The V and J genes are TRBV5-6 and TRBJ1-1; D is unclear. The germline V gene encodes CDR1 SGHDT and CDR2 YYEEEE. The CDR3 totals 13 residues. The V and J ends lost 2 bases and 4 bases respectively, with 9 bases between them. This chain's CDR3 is CASSFSGSTEAFF. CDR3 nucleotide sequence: TGTGCCAGCAGCTTCTCTGGGAGCACTGAAGCTTTCTTT.

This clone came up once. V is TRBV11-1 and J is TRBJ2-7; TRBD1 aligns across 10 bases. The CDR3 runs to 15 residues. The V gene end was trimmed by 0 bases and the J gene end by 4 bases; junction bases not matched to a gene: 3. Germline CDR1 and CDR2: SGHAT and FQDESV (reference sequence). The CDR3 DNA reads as TGTGCCAGCAGCTTAGCCCCGGGACAGGGGTACGAGCAGTACTTC. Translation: CASSLAPGQGYEQYF.